Listed below are T cell receptor beta chains from one sample, sequenced in a study of PD-L1 blockade in urothelial cancer. Assay used: immunoSEQ multiplex PCR; TCRdb lists only in-frame clones, some missing. The sample holds some 51,000 clones, around 90% seen once. The sample was PBMCs, taken around atezolizumab (anti-PD-L1) treatment. These TCRs come from a man aged 55 to 70 with urothelial cancer. Both conserved end residues are part of each CDR3. D genes are given only for firm matches. Clone size is shown for a subset of rows, as once, few, many or a class of expanded clone.

TRBJ2-7 TRBD1 TRBV5-1 NA TGCGCCAGCAGCCATCAACAGGGGGCGACCCCTTACGAGCAGTACTTC CASSHQQGATPYEQYF
TRBJ2-3 TRBD2 TRBV5-4 NA TGTGCCAGCAGCTTGGAGGCTAGCGGGGGGCAGTCAGATACGCAGTATTTT CASSLEASGGQSDTQYF
TRBJ2-1 TRBD2 TRBV2 NA TGTGCCAGCAGTGAAATCCCCCTGACGGCGGGAGTGGATGAGCAGTTCTTC CASSEIPLTAGVDEQFF
TRBJ2-3 NA TRBV18 NA TGTGCCAGCTCGCCGGGACTCTCCGGGGGCACAGATACGCAGTATTTT CASSPGLSGGTDTQYF
TRBJ2-5 TRBD2 TRBV5-4 few TGTGCCAGCAGCCGGCTGCCTAGCGGGGCAGAGACCCAGTACTTC CASSRLPSGAETQYF
TRBJ2-7 TRBD1 TRBV11-2 NA TGTGCCAGCAGCTTAGAGCCTAGCAGGGGGTACGAGCAGTACTTC CASSLEPSRGYEQYF
TRBJ2-5 NA TRBV10-3 NA TGTGCCACCGAGACTCCGACCCTCTCTGGCAAAGAGACCCAGTACTTC CATETPTLSGKETQYF
TRBJ1-5 NA TRBV27 NA TGTGCCAGCAGTTTAGAGCGGAGTCTTGGACAGCCCCAGCATTTT CASSLERSLGQPQHF
TRBJ1-2 NA TRBV29-1 NA TGCAGCGTTGGTTTCAACAGTGGCTACACCTTC CSVGFNSGYTF
TRBJ2-5 NA TRBV28 once TGTGCCAGCAGCCCGTTTTGGGGGCGCGGTAGAGAGACCCAGTACTTC CASSPFWGRGRETQYF
TRBJ1-5 NA TRBV6-7 NA TGTGCCAGTCAGGGGAATCAGCCCCAGCATTTT CASQGNQPQHF
TRBJ1-1 TRBD1 TRBV6-5 NA TGTGCCAGCAGTTACTCGACAGGGGGCTTGGGAACTGAAGCTTTCTTT CASSYSTGGLGTEAFF